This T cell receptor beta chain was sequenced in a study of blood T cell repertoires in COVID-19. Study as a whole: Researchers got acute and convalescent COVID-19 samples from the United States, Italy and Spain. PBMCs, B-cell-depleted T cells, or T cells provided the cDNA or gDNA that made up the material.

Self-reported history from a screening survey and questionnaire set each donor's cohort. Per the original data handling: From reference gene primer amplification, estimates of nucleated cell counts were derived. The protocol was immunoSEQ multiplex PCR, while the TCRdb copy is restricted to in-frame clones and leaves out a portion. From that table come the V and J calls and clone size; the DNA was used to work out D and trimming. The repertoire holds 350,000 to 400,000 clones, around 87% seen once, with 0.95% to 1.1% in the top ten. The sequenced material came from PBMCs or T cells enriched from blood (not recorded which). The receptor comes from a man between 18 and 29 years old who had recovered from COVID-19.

The CDR3 DNA is TGTGCCAGCAGCTTAGCCGGGACAGGCTATGAGCAGTTCTTC. It is translated as CASSLAGTGYEQFF. The V call is TRBV7-2, the J call TRBJ2-1, with TRBD1 identical over 8 bases. The length of the CDR3 is 14 residues. J gave up 8 bases and V 0 bases, and 3 bases lay outside the gene matches. In germline, CDR1 is SGHTA, CDR2 FQGNSA.